The rows below give T cell receptor beta chains drawn from one sample of a study of cytomegalovirus exposure and HLA in healthy donors. Method: immunoSEQ multiplex PCR; TCRdb's copy keeps in-frame clones and lacks some. The data show under 200,000 clones, roughly 80% seen once. Material: PBMCs. The origin of the receptors is a man between 45 and 60 years old in good health and CMV-seropositive. Both conserved end residues are part of each CDR3. The D gene is left open where the match is weak. Clone size is stated in some rows and not others, as once, few, many or a class when expanded.

clone size: -; J gene: TRBJ1-4; D gene: -; V gene: TRBV13; CDR3 protein: CASSLGRRAGGEKLFF; CDR3 DNA: TGTGCCAGCAGCTTAGGCCGGAGGGCCGGGGGGGAAAAACTGTTTTTT
clone size: few; J gene: TRBJ1-2; D gene: -; V gene: TRBV27; CDR3 protein: CASSLLGQRQPHGYTF; CDR3 DNA: TGTGCCAGCAGTTTGTTAGGACAGCGACAACCCCATGGCTACACCTTC
clone size: -; J gene: TRBJ1-1; D gene: TRBD1; V gene: TRBV7-2; CDR3 protein: CASSLGSGGMNTEAFF; CDR3 DNA: TGTGCCAGCAGCTTAGGTTCAGGGGGCATGAACACTGAAGCTTTCTTT
clone size: few; J gene: TRBJ1-3; D gene: -; V gene: TRBV7-6; CDR3 protein: CASSLAGAQSGNTIYF; CDR3 DNA: TGTGCCAGCAGCTTAGCGGGGGCCCAATCTGGAAACACCATATATTTT
clone size: -; J gene: TRBJ2-6; D gene: -; V gene: TRBV5-1; CDR3 protein: CASSLTAGRPLLSGANVLTF; CDR3 DNA: TGCGCCAGCAGCTTGACGGCAGGGCGACCCCTCCTCTCTGGGGCCAACGTCCTGACTTTC
clone size: -; J gene: TRBJ2-5; D gene: -; V gene: TRBV4-3; CDR3 protein: CASSQDPKEKEKWETQYF; CDR3 DNA: TGCGCCAGCAGCCAAGATCCTAAAGAAAAGGAGAAGTGGGAGACCCAGTACTTC
clone size: -; J gene: TRBJ2-1; D gene: -; V gene: TRBV6-6; CDR3 protein: CASTTPGDYNEQFF; CDR3 DNA: TGTGCCAGCACCACCCCTGGAGACTACAATGAGCAGTTCTTC
clone size: -; J gene: TRBJ1-1; D gene: -; V gene: TRBV5-4; CDR3 protein: CASSGRAGTEAFF; CDR3 DNA: TGTGCCAGCAGTGGAAGGGCGGGGACTGAAGCTTTCTTT
clone size: once; J gene: TRBJ1-6; D gene: TRBD1; V gene: TRBV6-5; CDR3 protein: CASSPGQGGSPLHF; CDR3 DNA: TGTGCCAGCAGCCCCGGACAGGGTGGTTCACCCCTCCACTTT
clone size: few; J gene: TRBJ1-2; D gene: -; V gene: TRBV29-1; CDR3 protein: CSVVEGYGYTF; CDR3 DNA: TGCAGCGTTGTCGAGGGATATGGCTACACCTTC
clone size: -; J gene: TRBJ1-1; D gene: -; V gene: TRBV5-4; CDR3 protein: CASSFPLGGNTEAFF; CDR3 DNA: TGTGCCAGCAGCTTCCCCCTAGGTGGGAACACTGAAGCTTTCTTT
clone size: few; J gene: TRBJ1-2; D gene: TRBD1; V gene: TRBV23-1; CDR3 protein: CASSSPGRGRYYGYTF; CDR3 DNA: TGCGCCAGCAGTTCCCCCGGTAGGGGGCGATACTATGGCTACACCTTC
clone size: -; J gene: TRBJ2-2; D gene: -; V gene: TRBV29-1; CDR3 protein: CSVNRDTNTGELFF; CDR3 DNA: TGCAGCGTGAACCGGGATACGAACACCGGGGAGCTGTTTTTT
clone size: -; J gene: TRBJ1-2; D gene: TRBD1; V gene: TRBV5-5; CDR3 protein: CASSLGTGGDYGYTF; CDR3 DNA: TGTGCCAGCAGCTTGGGAACAGGGGGCGACTATGGCTACACCTTC
clone size: -; J gene: TRBJ2-7; D gene: -; V gene: TRBV7-9; CDR3 protein: CASSLVSRGAHEQYF; CDR3 DNA: TGTGCCAGCAGCTTAGTTTCTCGGGGAGCCCACGAGCAGTACTTC
clone size: -; J gene: TRBJ2-7; D gene: -; V gene: TRBV5-1; CDR3 protein: CASRRETYEQYF; CDR3 DNA: TGCGCCAGCAGGAGGGAGACCTACGAGCAGTACTTC
clone size: -; J gene: TRBJ1-5; D gene: -; V gene: TRBV19; CDR3 protein: CASSPDPRFGYQPQHF; CDR3 DNA: TGTGCCAGTAGTCCAGACCCCAGGTTTGGATATCAGCCCCAGCATTTT
clone size: -; J gene: TRBJ2-5; D gene: -; V gene: TRBV15; CDR3 protein: CATSSRGGQGETQYF; CDR3 DNA: TGTGCCACCAGCAGTCGCGGGGGCCAAGGGGAGACCCAGTACTTC
clone size: few; J gene: TRBJ2-7; D gene: -; V gene: TRBV18; CDR3 protein: CASFDGSYEQYF; CDR3 DNA: TGTGCCAGCTTCGATGGCAGTTACGAGCAGTACTTC
clone size: -; J gene: TRBJ1-1; D gene: TRBD1; V gene: TRBV28; CDR3 protein: CASSLTGGVDDTEAFF; CDR3 DNA: TGTGCCAGCAGTTTAACAGGGGGCGTAGATGACACTGAAGCTTTCTTT
clone size: -; J gene: TRBJ2-1; D gene: TRBD1; V gene: TRBV7-2; CDR3 protein: CASSLALGQAVNEQFF; CDR3 DNA: TGTGCCAGCAGCTTAGCGTTAGGACAGGCCGTCAATGAGCAGTTCTTC
clone size: few; J gene: TRBJ1-2; D gene: -; V gene: TRBV5-1; CDR3 protein: CASSSSREGISGYTF; CDR3 DNA: TGCGCCAGCAGTTCCTCCCGGGAGGGAATAAGTGGCTACACCTTC
clone size: -; J gene: TRBJ1-5; D gene: -; V gene: TRBV19; CDR3 protein: CASTPRGRNQPQHF; CDR3 DNA: TGTGCCAGTACCCCCAGGGGTCGCAATCAGCCCCAGCATTTT
clone size: -; J gene: TRBJ1-2; D gene: -; V gene: TRBV14; CDR3 protein: CASSRQAYGYTF; CDR3 DNA: TGTGCCAGCAGCCGACAGGCCTATGGCTACACCTTC
clone size: -; J gene: TRBJ2-3; D gene: -; V gene: TRBV20-1; CDR3 protein: CSAVRDSQYF; CDR3 DNA: TGCAGTGCTGTCCGGGATTCGCAGTATTTT
clone size: -; J gene: TRBJ1-1; D gene: -; V gene: TRBV19; CDR3 protein: CASSIFPPSNTEAFF; CDR3 DNA: TGTGCCAGTAGTATCTTCCCCCCGTCGAACACTGAAGCTTTCTTT
clone size: -; J gene: TRBJ1-3; D gene: TRBD1; V gene: TRBV5-1; CDR3 protein: CASSAQTGYGNTIYF; CDR3 DNA: TGCGCCAGCAGCGCGCAGACAGGGTACGGAAACACCATATATTTT
clone size: -; J gene: TRBJ2-7; D gene: -; V gene: TRBV9; CDR3 protein: CASSVVSGDHEQYF; CDR3 DNA: TGTGCCAGCAGCGTAGTTTCGGGGGACCACGAGCAGTACTTC
clone size: -; J gene: TRBJ1-6; D gene: -; V gene: TRBV21-1; CDR3 protein: CASSLVPGLRNSPLHF; CDR3 DNA: TGTGCCAGCAGTCTAGTACCGGGACTGAGAAATTCACCCCTCCACTTT
clone size: -; J gene: TRBJ1-1; D gene: -; V gene: TRBV6-5; CDR3 protein: CASSYSGPGEAEAFF; CDR3 DNA: TGTGCCAGCAGTTACTCGGGGCCGGGTGAGGCTGAAGCTTTCTTT
clone size: once; J gene: TRBJ1-6; D gene: -; V gene: TRBV11-2; CDR3 protein: CASSFRQVPSPLHF; CDR3 DNA: TGTGCCAGCAGCTTTCGACAGGTACCGTCACCCCTCCACTTT
clone size: -; J gene: TRBJ2-2; D gene: TRBD1; V gene: TRBV7-2; CDR3 protein: CASSPTGGLGELFF; CDR3 DNA: TGTGCCAGCAGCCCGACAGGGGGTCTCGGGGAGCTGTTTTTT
clone size: -; J gene: TRBJ2-1; D gene: -; V gene: TRBV9; CDR3 protein: CASSVLEGKGYNEQFF; CDR3 DNA: TGTGCCAGCAGCGTACTGGAGGGGAAGGGCTACAATGAGCAGTTCTTC
clone size: -; J gene: TRBJ2-7; D gene: TRBD1; V gene: TRBV5-6; CDR3 protein: CASSFRGTGEYEQYF; CDR3 DNA: TGTGCCAGCAGCTTTCGAGGGACAGGGGAATACGAGCAGTACTTC
clone size: -; J gene: TRBJ1-4; D gene: -; V gene: TRBV10-3; CDR3 protein: CAISGGKDEKLFF; CDR3 DNA: TGTGCCATCAGTGGAGGGAAGGATGAAAAACTGTTTTTT
clone size: -; J gene: TRBJ1-4; D gene: TRBD1; V gene: TRBV4-2; CDR3 protein: CASSQADRVGEKLFF; CDR3 DNA: TGTGCCAGCAGCCAAGCGGACAGGGTGGGTGAAAAACTGTTTTTT
clone size: -; J gene: TRBJ1-5; D gene: -; V gene: TRBV5-5; CDR3 protein: CASSLVAQGHNQPQHF; CDR3 DNA: TGTGCCAGCAGCTTGGTAGCACAGGGCCACAATCAGCCCCAGCATTTT
clone size: -; J gene: TRBJ2-3; D gene: TRBD2; V gene: TRBV4-3; CDR3 protein: CASSQERGGVDTQYF; CDR3 DNA: TGCGCCAGCAGCCAAGAGCGGGGGGGGGTAGATACGCAGTATTTT
clone size: once; J gene: TRBJ2-7; D gene: -; V gene: TRBV4-1; CDR3 protein: CASSQALVRGASYEQYF; CDR3 DNA: TGCGCCAGCAGCCAGGCGCTGGTGCGGGGAGCCTCCTACGAGCAGTACTTC
clone size: -; J gene: TRBJ2-2; D gene: TRBD1; V gene: TRBV6-1; CDR3 protein: CASSEWEFTGGGGELFF; CDR3 DNA: TGTGCCAGCAGTGAATGGGAGTTTACAGGGGGCGGCGGGGAGCTGTTTTTT
clone size: -; J gene: TRBJ2-5; D gene: -; V gene: TRBV6-5; CDR3 protein: CASSYSSREAQETQYF; CDR3 DNA: TGTGCCAGCAGTTACTCCTCCCGGGAAGCCCAAGAGACCCAGTACTTC
clone size: once; J gene: TRBJ2-6; D gene: -; V gene: TRBV9; CDR3 protein: CASSGSGFSGANVLTF; CDR3 DNA: TGTGCCAGCAGCGGCTCGGGTTTCTCTGGGGCCAACGTCCTGACTTTC
clone size: -; J gene: TRBJ2-7; D gene: -; V gene: TRBV5-4; CDR3 protein: CASSLVSGDEQYF; CDR3 DNA: TGTGCCAGCAGCTTGGTGTCAGGGGACGAGCAGTACTTC
clone size: -; J gene: TRBJ2-3; D gene: -; V gene: TRBV4-1; CDR3 protein: CASSRQGTDTQYF; CDR3 DNA: TGCGCCAGCAGCCGACAGGGCACAGATACGCAGTATTTT
clone size: -; J gene: TRBJ2-3; D gene: -; V gene: TRBV9; CDR3 protein: CASSVSRSTDTQYF; CDR3 DNA: TGTGCCAGCAGCGTAAGCCGTAGCACAGATACGCAGTATTTT
clone size: -; J gene: TRBJ1-2; D gene: -; V gene: TRBV4-2; CDR3 protein: CASSPMGTPNNYGYTF; CDR3 DNA: TGTGCCAGCAGCCCAATGGGCACACCAAACAACTATGGCTACACCTTC